The text below deals with one T cell receptor (beta chain). No antigen is known for it. The length of the CDR3 is 17 residues. Some clones are missing from TCRdb's copy, which holds only in-frame ones; the method was immunoSEQ multiplex PCR. The sample lists about 110,000 clones, roughly 87% occurring once. This sample stems from a study of T cell responses to AZD1222 COVID-19 vaccine. Study findings and constraints: Reportedly, nearly half of unique spike TCRs recognized epitopes outside B.1.351/B.1.1.7 mutations. Breadth and depth of Spike-specific TCRs rose after two AZD1222 doses. At baseline, seropositivity was found in only six or seven AZD1222 recipients. Donor demographics were predominantly white British with a female majority; clonal diversity may be underestimated.

Material: peripheral blood, obtained on day 0 of MenACWY control vaccination. V gene TRBV7-5 combines with J gene TRBJ1-6; the D call of TRBD1 is as the table states it, not checked on the DNA. TRBV7-5 is a recognized pseudogene. The TCR was taken from an adult in good health. Here the CDR3 reads CARSVTPQALCNSPLHF. The DNA for the CDR3 is TGTGCCAGAAGCGTTACGCCGCAGGCCCTCTGTAATTCACCCCTCCACTTT.